Following are 5 T cell receptor beta chains from one sample sequenced in a study of CD8+ T cells in alopecia areata. Extracted from the samples, RNA was reverse transcribed into cDNA to serve as the sequencing template. The data were produced by immunoSEQ multiplex PCR, yet TCRdb's version contains in-frame clones alone and is incomplete. The repertoire holds 120,000 or so clones, with roughly 55% as singletons. Treatment specified: oral pan-JAK inhibitor, 5-10 mg twice daily. This sample comprised CD4+ T cells sorted from blood, obtained at week 4, from a patient treated with tofacitinib. The receptors were sampled from a human donor with alopecia areata.

The chain has TRBV30 and TRBJ2-1, with 7 bases aligning to TRBD2. The germline V gene has CDR1 GTSNPN and CDR2 SVGIG (reference sequence). This CDR3 contains 11 residues. CDR3 bases: TGTGCGCGGGGAGGGCCTCATGAGCAGTTCTTC. Translated: CARGGPHEQFF.

The rearrangement links TRBV6-1 to TRBJ2-2; D is unclear. Germline V gene sequence: CDR1 MNHNS, CDR2 SASEGT. V shed 8 bases and J shed 2 bases, with 9 bases lying between them. CDR3 length: 13 residues. The CDR3 DNA reads as TGTGCCAGCCGCGACATAAACACCGGGGAGCTGTTTTTT. Protein sequence: CASRDINTGELFF.

This clone was detected only a few times. This sequence joins TRBV4-1 and TRBJ1-3, with unresolved D. V dropped 3 bases and J dropped 0 bases, with 9 bases sitting between them. Looked up from germline, CDR1 is MGHRA and CDR2 is YSYEKL. The CDR3 runs 15 residues. CDR3 region: CASSQWGGSGNTIYF. The CDR3 DNA follows: TGCGCCAGCAGCCAGTGGGGAGGCTCTGGAAACACCATATATTTT.

The table lists this clone with a few counts. CDR3 nucleotide sequence: TGCGCCAGCAGCCTGGGACTAGCGGGGCCGGAGACCCAGTACTTC. It translates to CASSLGLAGPETQYF. The chain uses TRBV5-1 and TRBJ2-5, with 13 bases lining up with TRBD2. In germline, CDR1 is SGHRS, CDR2 YFSETQ. CDR3 length: 15 amino acids. J lost 5 bases, V lost 4 bases, and 5 bases had no gene match.

This chain uses TRBV7-9 with TRBJ2-3; 10 positions agree with TRBD2. CDR3 length: 16 amino acids. Germline V lookup: CDR1 SEHNR, CDR2 FQNEAQ (reference sequence). The ends lost 4 bases at V and 5 bases at J; junction bases unmatched: 9. CDR3 in DNA: TGTGCCAGCAGCTGGACCAGCGGGGGGGCCCGAGATACGCAGTATTTT. It specifies CASSWTSGGARDTQYF.